This TCR beta chain stems from a study of identifying expanded T cells in peripheral blood. Trimming took off 1 base at V and 9 bases at J, with 0 bases between the two ends. This CDR3 contains 8 residues. Germline V gene sequence: CDR1 SQVTM, CDR2 ANQGSEA. Assay: immunoSEQ multiplex PCR; the TCRdb copy retains only in-frame clones and omits some. The table lists 50,000 to 60,000 clones, 82% of them singletons. The chain recombines TRBV29-1 with TRBJ1-2, with D unresolved. Sequencing used blood. This clonotype was obtained from a person aged 18 to 70 in good health. The CDR3 nucleotides are TGCAGCGTTGAAGGCTACACCTTC. This gives the protein CSVEGYTF.